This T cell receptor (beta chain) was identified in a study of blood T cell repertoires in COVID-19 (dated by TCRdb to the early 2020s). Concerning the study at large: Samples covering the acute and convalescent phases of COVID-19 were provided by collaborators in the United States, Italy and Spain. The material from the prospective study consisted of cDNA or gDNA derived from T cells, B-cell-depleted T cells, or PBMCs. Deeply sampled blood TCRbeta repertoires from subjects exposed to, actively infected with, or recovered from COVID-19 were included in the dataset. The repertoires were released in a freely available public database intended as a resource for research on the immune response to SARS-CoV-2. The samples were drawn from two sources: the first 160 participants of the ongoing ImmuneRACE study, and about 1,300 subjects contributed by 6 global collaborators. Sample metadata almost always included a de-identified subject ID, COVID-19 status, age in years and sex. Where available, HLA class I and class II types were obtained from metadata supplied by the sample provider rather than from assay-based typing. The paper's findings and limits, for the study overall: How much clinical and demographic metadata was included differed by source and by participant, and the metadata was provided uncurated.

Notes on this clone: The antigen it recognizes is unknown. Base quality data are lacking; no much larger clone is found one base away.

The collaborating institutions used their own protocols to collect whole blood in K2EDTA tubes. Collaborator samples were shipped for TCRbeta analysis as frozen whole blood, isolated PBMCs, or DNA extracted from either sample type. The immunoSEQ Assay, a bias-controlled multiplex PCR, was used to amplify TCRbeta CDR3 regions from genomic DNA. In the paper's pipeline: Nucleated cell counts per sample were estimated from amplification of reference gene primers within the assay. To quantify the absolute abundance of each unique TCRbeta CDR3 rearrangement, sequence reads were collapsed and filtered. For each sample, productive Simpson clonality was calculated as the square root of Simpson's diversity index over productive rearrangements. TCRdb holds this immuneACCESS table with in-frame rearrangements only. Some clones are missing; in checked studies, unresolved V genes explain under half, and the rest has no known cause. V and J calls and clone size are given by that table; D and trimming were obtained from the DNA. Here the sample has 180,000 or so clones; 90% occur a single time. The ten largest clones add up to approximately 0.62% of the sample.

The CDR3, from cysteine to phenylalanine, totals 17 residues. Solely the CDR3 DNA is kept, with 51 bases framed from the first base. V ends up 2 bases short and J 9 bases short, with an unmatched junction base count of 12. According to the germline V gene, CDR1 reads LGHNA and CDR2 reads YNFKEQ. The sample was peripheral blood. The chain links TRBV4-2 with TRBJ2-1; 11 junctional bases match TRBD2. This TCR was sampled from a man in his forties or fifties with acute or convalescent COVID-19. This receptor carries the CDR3 CASSQKDLAGGRLEQFF. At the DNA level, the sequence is TGTGCCAGCAGCCAAAAAGATTTAGCGGGGGGGCGGCTTGAGCAGTTCTTC.